This TCR beta chain was sequenced for a study of T cells in tuberculosis. Study context: A South African cohort included IGRA-negative adolescents, latently infected IGRA-positive adolescents and adults with active tuberculosis. Whole-study results and caveats: Active tuberculosis patients had shorter CDR3-alpha; the beta difference was nonsignificant.

Produced via immunoSEQ multiplex PCR; TCRdb's table is partial and in-frame only. The sample has more than 30,000 clones, around 94% seen once. Details on this clone: Its antigen is not known.

Latent tuberculosis screening used tuberculin skin test and IGRA at entry. On average around 100,000 T cells per donor were immunosequenced. The CDR3 consists of 12 residues. V was clipped by 3 bases and J by 5 bases, with 8 bases between them. Germline V gene data show CDR1 as MGHRA and CDR2 as YSYEKL. The chain uses TRBV4-1 and TRBJ2-7; no clear D gene. The sample consisted of PBMCs. The TCR was taken from a donor between 5 and 29 years old with latent tuberculosis or without tuberculosis infection. Here the CDR3 DNA reads TGCGCCAGCAGCCATAACGAGGACGAGCAGTACTTC. Its translation: CASSHNEDEQYF.